The 6 T cell receptor beta chains below were found in one sample sequenced in a study of T cell repertoires in cytomegalovirus infection. TCRdb redid the calling of the reads with MiXCR, one entry per CDR3 protein. This table holds hundreds of thousands of distinct CDR3 sequences, roughly 16% found once. The sample consisted of PBMCs. These TCRs come from a human donor in good health (CMV status not recorded). Some clones in this sample may be carry-over from other donors' samples.

This clonotype appeared a single time. The V and J genes are TRBV5-4 and TRBJ2-5; D is unresolved. Germline values: CDR1 SGHNT, CDR2 YYREEE (reference sequence). Trimming took 2 bases from V and 4 from J, leaving 6 bases between them. CDR3 length: 12 residues. The CDR3 coding sequence is TGTGCCAGCAGCTTAGATTTAGAGACCCAGTACTTC. Amino acids: CASSLDLETQYF.

The chain carries TRBV7-6 and TRBJ2-5, with TRBD2 identical over 8 bases. Germline values: CDR1 SGHVS, CDR2 FNYEAQ. Germline trimming cut 3 bases from V and 6 bases from J; bases unmatched to any gene: 3. The CDR3 has 13 amino acids. The CDR3 spells CASSFTGGKTQYF. CDR3 nucleotides: TGTGCCAGCAGCTTCACGGGGGGGAAGACCCAGTACTTC.

V usage is TRBV12-3 or TRBV12-4 and J usage is TRBJ1-1; the D gene is possibly TRBD1 (5 bases). Trimming took off 3 bases at V and 7 bases at J, with 9 bases between the two ends. This CDR3 spans 12 amino acids. In DNA form, the CDR3 reads TGTGCCAGCAGTTTGGGACCGGGTGAAGCTTTCTTT. It encodes CASSLGPGEAFF.

This clonotype was found many times. The J gene is TRBJ2-6, the V gene TRBV7-2, with 7 positions matching TRBD1. This CDR3 spans 17 amino acids. Germline CDR1 is SGHTA and CDR2 is FQGNSA. V lost 5 bases and J lost 2; bases outside the gene matches: 9. The CDR3 loop reads CASSHRGRATGANVLTF. The DNA of the CDR3 is TGTGCCAGCAGCCACAGGGGACGGGCGACTGGGGCCAACGTCCTGACTTTC.

A few counts support this clonotype. The V call is TRBV29-1, the J call TRBJ2-1; either TRBD1 or TRBD2 may supply D (5 bases each). The germline V and J ends were trimmed by 2 bases and 7 bases, with 12 bases remaining between them. Germline CDR1 is SQVTM and CDR2 is ANQGSEA. This CDR3 region has 13 residues. CDR3 DNA: TGCAGCGTTGAACCCCAGGGACCGAATGAGCAGTTCTTC. Its protein product is CSVEPQGPNEQFF.

The rearrangement uses TRBV20-1 and TRBJ1-1; D is possibly TRBD1 (6 bases). Germline V gene sequence: CDR1 DFQATT, CDR2 SNEGSKA (reference sequence). This CDR3 has 14 amino acids. Trimming removed 0 bases from V and 6 bases from J, with 14 bases in between. CDR3 in amino acids: CSAREGGGRSEAFF. Written as DNA, the CDR3 is TGCAGTGCTAGAGAAGGGGGTGGAAGATCTGAAGCTTTCTTT.